This T cell receptor beta chain was captured in a study of blood T cell repertoires in COVID-19. About the study: Samples came from the United States, Italy and Spain, spanning acute and convalescent COVID-19. T cells, B-cell-depleted T cells, or PBMCs supplied cDNA or gDNA.

The authors' processing: Estimation of nucleated cell counts was performed using reference gene primer amplification. Clones were sequenced by immunoSEQ multiplex PCR, and TCRdb holds only the in-frame ones, with some missing. V and J calls plus clone size are reproduced from that table; the DNA served to infer D and trimming. The sample shows fewer than 250,000 clones, 86% of them seen only once. Trimming removed 6 bases from V and 4 bases from J, with 15 bases in between. The CDR3 runs to 14 residues. Germline values: CDR1 MNHEY, CDR2 SVGEGT. The chain uses TRBV6-2 or TRBV6-3 and TRBJ1-1, with D perhaps matching TRBD1 (5 bases). The sample was peripheral blood. The receptor comes from a man over 45 with COVID-19, enrolled during active disease. CDR3 sequence: CASRPSQGGTEAFF. The CDR3, as DNA: TGTGCCAGCAGGCCTAGTCAGGGCGGCACTGAAGCTTTCTTT.